The 11 T cell receptor beta chains below all came from one sample that was sequenced in a study of blood T cell repertoires in COVID-19. Repertoires were generated with immunoSEQ multiplex PCR, while TCRdb's copy carries only in-frame clones and drops some. Among about 300,000 clones listed, around 86% were seen once. Sequenced material: peripheral blood. The source of these receptors is a woman in her fifties or sixties with acute or convalescent COVID-19.

The chain has TRBV7-2 and TRBJ2-3, with TRBD2 identical over 10 bases. CDR3 size: 16 residues. CDR1 SGHTA and CDR2 FQGNSA come from the germline V gene. V trimming: 4 bases; J trimming: 2 bases; junction bases outside the gene matches: 6. CDR3 DNA: TGTGCCAGCAGCTCAACTAGCGGGACCTACACAGATACGCAGTATTTT. It specifies CASSSTSGTYTDTQYF.

This clone occurred once. V is TRBV5-4 and J is TRBJ2-5; a possible D gene is TRBD2 (5 bases). Trimming took 1 base from V and 5 from J, leaving 9 bases between them. This CDR3 is 13 amino acids long. CDR1 SGHNT and CDR2 YYREEE come from the germline V gene (reference sequence). CDR3 nucleotides: TGTGCCAGCAGCTTGTTCCCGGGGGAGACCCAGTACTTC. Its protein is CASSLFPGETQYF.

V gene TRBV7-9 combines with J gene TRBJ1-1; the D gene is possibly TRBD1 (6 bases). Germline-derived CDR1 and CDR2 are SEHNR and FQNEAQ (reference sequence). This CDR3 comprises 18 residues. Trimming left V 1 base short and J 0 bases short, with 18 bases between. The CDR3 loop reads CASSLGLLSQGMNTEAFF. The CDR3 coding sequence is TGTGCCAGCAGCTTAGGCCTGTTGTCCCAGGGGATGAACACTGAAGCTTTCTTT.

The chain has TRBV29-1 and TRBJ2-6; D remains ambiguous. The CDR3 totals 14 residues. Germline CDR1 and CDR2: SQVTM and ANQGSEA. Between the trimmed V and J ends, which lost 5 bases and 3 bases, there was a span of 11 bases. DNA of the CDR3: TGCAGCGTTCTTAGAGTTAGTGGGGCCAACGTCCTGACTTTC. It encodes CSVLRVSGANVLTF.

This clone has a single count. CDR3 amino acids: CASSFIGQRSYEQYF. For the CDR3, the DNA is TGTGCCAGCAGTTTTATCGGACAGCGGTCCTACGAGCAGTACTTC. V is TRBV28 and J is TRBJ2-7; possible D gene TRBD1, 6 bases. V was cut by 3 bases and J by 1 base, with 13 bases left in between. The CDR3 totals 15 residues. From germline, CDR1 is MDHEN and CDR2 SYDVKM.

The chain recombines TRBV9 with TRBJ2-3, with TRBD2 matching 13 bases. V was pared by 4 bases and J by 6 bases, with 11 bases of the junction left unmatched. The CDR3 runs to 17 residues. Germline V lookup: CDR1 SGDLS, CDR2 YYNGEE. CDR3 residues: CASSPRGLAGVPDTQYF. The CDR3 DNA reads TGTGCCAGCAGCCCCCGCGGACTAGCGGGAGTCCCTGATACGCAGTATTTT.

This rearrangement joins TRBV15 to TRBJ2-3, with D perhaps TRBD2 (6 bases). Trimming left V 6 bases short and J 0 bases short, with 16 bases between. Per the germline V gene, CDR1 is LNHNV and CDR2 is YYDKDF (reference sequence). CDR3 length: 16 residues. The CDR3 DNA is TGTGCCACCAGTTTGGGGACTGCCGCTAGCACAGATACGCAGTATTTT. Residues: CATSLGTAASTDTQYF.

The CDR3 DNA sequence: TGTGCCAGCAGTTTGGGACAGGGTGGGGCAGATACGCAGTATTTT. Residues: CASSLGQGGADTQYF. This chain joins TRBV28 and TRBJ2-3, with 9 bases lining up with TRBD1. The V and J ends lost 3 bases and 4 bases, in that order; junction bases with no gene match: 5. This CDR3 is built from 15 residues. Germline V gene sequence: CDR1 MDHEN, CDR2 SYDVKM.

V usage is TRBV6-5 and J usage is TRBJ2-3, with TRBD2 identical over 14 bases. This CDR3 is built from 15 residues. CDR1 MNHEY and CDR2 SVGAGI come from the germline V gene. The V gene end was trimmed by 5 bases and the J gene end by 6 bases; junction bases not matched to a gene: 4. CDR3 region: CASSRGLAGADTQYF. Written as DNA, the CDR3 is TGTGCCAGCAGTAGGGGACTAGCGGGAGCGGATACGCAGTATTTT.

The chain carries TRBV27 and TRBJ1-2; tentatively, D is TRBD1 (6 bases). V lost 6 bases to trimming and J lost 1 base, with 15 bases between them. The CDR3 is 15 residues long. From germline, CDR1 is MNHEY and CDR2 SMNVEV (reference sequence). CDR3 in amino acids: CASRETGHYNYGYTF. CDR3 bases: TGTGCCAGCAGAGAAACGGGACACTATAACTATGGCTACACCTTC.

A remark on this clone: Mismatch with germline at one junction end may stem from a read error. The V call is TRBV7-7, the J call TRBJ2-2; 16 bases map to TRBD2. The CDR3 spans 19 residues. The germline V gene has CDR1 SSHAT and CDR2 FNYEAQ (reference sequence). The CDR3, as DNA: TGTGCTAGCAGCCGCACCGGGACTAGCGGGAGGGAGAACACCGGGGAGCTGTTTTTT. Protein product: CASSRTGTSGRENTGELFF.